The 10 T cell receptor beta chains given below trace back to one sample, sequenced in a study of blood T cells in healthy people across ages. Through a sample-barcoded 5' primer and a J-beta primer mix, a second PCR was run for about 6 to 12 cycles. One entry per CDR3 protein, called by TCRdb with MiXCR from the 5' RACE reads. Of 780,000 or so distinct CDR3 sequences detected, about 61% appear once; the ten largest clones hold about a quarter. The sample taken for sequencing was blood. These receptors all stem from a man between 40 and 49 years old in good health.

The gene calls are TRBV20-1 and TRBJ2-5; 10 positions agree with TRBD2. The CDR3 consists of 16 residues. CDR1 and CDR2 (germline): DFQATT, SNEGSKA (reference sequence). J gave up 4 bases and V 0 bases, and 8 bases lay outside the gene matches. The CDR3 nucleotides read TGCAGTGCTAGAGATCCGAGCGGGGGGGCCGGAGAGACCCAGTACTTC. This codes for CSARDPSGGAGETQYF.

The chain is built from TRBV7-2 and TRBJ2-1; D might be TRBD1 (6 bases). The CDR3 is made up of 15 amino acids. Germline CDR1 reads SGHTA; CDR2 reads FQGNSA. Trimming took 1 base from V and 7 from J, leaving 14 bases between them. The CDR3 region is CASSLVQGNLNEQFF. Written as DNA, the CDR3 is TGTGCCAGCAGCTTAGTTCAGGGGAACTTAAATGAGCAGTTCTTC. The whole variable domain, filled in from reference TRBV7-2 and TRBJ2-1, reads GAGVSQSPSNKVTEKGKDVELRCDPISGHTALYWYRQSLGQGLEFLIYFQGNSAPDKSGLPSDRFSAERTGGSVSTLTIQRTQQEDSAVYLCASSLVQGNLNEQFFGPGTRLTVL.

The V and J genes are TRBV4-1 and TRBJ1-5, with 7 bases fitting TRBD1. J gave up 7 bases and V 0 bases, and 12 bases lay outside the gene matches. This CDR3 is built from 17 residues. CDR1 is MGHRA and CDR2 is YSYEKL in the germline V gene. CDR3 residues: CASSQEFPETGLQPQHF. The CDR3 DNA is TGCGCCAGCAGCCAAGAGTTTCCGGAGACAGGGCTCCAGCCCCAGCATTTT.

The chain employs TRBV2 and TRBJ2-7; D not resolved. V lost 8 bases and J lost 5, with 1 base in between. The germline CDR1 and CDR2 sequences are SNHLY and FYNNEI. This CDR3 region has 8 residues. CDR3 nucleotides: TGTGCCAGCCACGAGCAGTACTTC. Translation: CASHEQYF.

The gene calls are TRBV28 and TRBJ2-3; D is undetermined. Looked up from germline, CDR1 is MDHEN and CDR2 is SYDVKM. This CDR3 is built from 15 residues. Trimming took off 10 bases at V and 0 bases at J, with 17 bases between the two ends. Written as DNA, the CDR3 is TGTGCCACAAAGCGAGTGATACCTAGCACAGATACGCAGTATTTT. This sequence encodes CATKRVIPSTDTQYF.

The chain uses TRBV3-1 and TRBJ2-5; 7 bases fit TRBD1. Germline values: CDR1 LGHDT, CDR2 YNNKEL (reference sequence). The CDR3 runs 16 residues. The V and J ends lost 0 bases and 4 bases, in that order; junction bases with no gene match: 8. This CDR3 reads CASSQEIIRGRETQYF. The CDR3 nucleotides read TGTGCCAGCAGCCAAGAAATTATCAGGGGGAGAGAGACCCAGTACTTC.

The V and J genes are TRBV25-1 and TRBJ2-3; 8 nucleotides align to TRBD2. With V trimmed by 4 bases and J by 1 base, 7 bases remained unmatched. This CDR3 region has 16 residues. Germline CDR1 MGHDK, CDR2 SYGVNS. CDR3 coding DNA: TGTGCCAGCAGTGTGGCGGGGGGCGTCGGCACAGATACGCAGTATTTT. It specifies CASSVAGGVGTDTQYF.

V usage is TRBV5-1 and J usage is TRBJ2-3; a weak D match, TRBD2 (6 bases). The CDR3 consists of 15 residues. Germline lookup yields CDR1 SGHRS and CDR2 YFSETQ. Trimming cost V 4 bases and J 2 bases, with 14 bases left between them. The CDR3 reads CASSGGESLTDTQYF. CDR3 nucleotide sequence: TGCGCCAGCAGCGGAGGGGAATCACTCACAGATACGCAGTATTTT.

The rearrangement uses TRBV20-1 and TRBJ2-1; D gene ambiguous. The CDR3 is 11 residues long. Trimming shortened V by 6 bases and J by 9 bases, and 12 bases separated the two germline ends. Germline V CDR1 and CDR2: DFQATT, SNEGSKA (reference sequence). The CDR3 loop is CSAALSVEQFF. CDR3 nucleotide sequence: TGCAGTGCGGCGCTCTCTGTTGAGCAGTTCTTC.

This clonotype has just one count. The V gene is TRBV25-1, the J gene TRBJ2-1; D unclear. CDR3 size: 17 residues. The germline V gene encodes CDR1 MGHDK and CDR2 SYGVNS. V shed 5 bases and J shed 1 base, with 18 bases lying between them. The CDR3 nucleotides read TGTGCCAGCAGTACTACGTACCTGGTGAGATCCTACAATGAGCAGTTCTTC. It translates to CASSTTYLVRSYNEQFF.